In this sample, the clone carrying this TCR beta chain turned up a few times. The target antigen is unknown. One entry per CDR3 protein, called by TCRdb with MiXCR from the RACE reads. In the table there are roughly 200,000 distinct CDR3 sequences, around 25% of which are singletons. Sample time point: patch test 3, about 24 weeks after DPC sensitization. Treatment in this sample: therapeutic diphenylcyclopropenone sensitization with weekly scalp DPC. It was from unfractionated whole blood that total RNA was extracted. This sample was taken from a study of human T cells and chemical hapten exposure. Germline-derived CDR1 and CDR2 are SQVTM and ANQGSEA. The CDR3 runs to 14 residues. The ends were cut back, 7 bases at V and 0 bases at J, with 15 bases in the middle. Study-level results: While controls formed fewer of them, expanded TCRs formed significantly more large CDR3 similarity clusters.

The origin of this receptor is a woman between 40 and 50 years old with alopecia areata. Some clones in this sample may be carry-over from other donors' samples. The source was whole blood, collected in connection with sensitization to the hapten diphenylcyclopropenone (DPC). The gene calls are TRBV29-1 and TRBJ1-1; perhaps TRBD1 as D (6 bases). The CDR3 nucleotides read TGCAGCGGTAGGACAGTGAACATGAACACTGAAGCTTTCTTT. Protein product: CSGRTVNMNTEAFF.